Presented here are 29 T cell receptor beta chains from one specimen sequenced in a study of blood T cell repertoires in COVID-19 (TCRdb year 2020). The library was generated by the immunoSEQ multiplex PCR assay. Imported from immuneACCESS, the table was reduced by TCRdb to in-frame sequences with V and J called. These copies leave out some clones; in studies compared against another copy, an unresolved V gene accounts for under half, and the cause of the remainder is not known. The sample includes some 150,000 clones, with roughly four fifths observed a single time. The leading ten clones occupy about 1.4% of the sample. The sequenced sample consisted of peripheral blood. Every receptor here comes from a human donor in a cohort sampled during active COVID-19.

The genes are TRBV13 and TRBJ1-1; D might be TRBD1 (6 bases). Germline values: CDR1 PRHDT, CDR2 FYEKMQ (reference sequence). The V end was cut by 2 bases, the J end by 1 base, with 11 bases between. The CDR3 has 15 residues. The CDR3 DNA is TGTGCCAGCAGCTTAAAGGCACAGGGGAACACTGAAGCTTTCTTT. Its protein is CASSLKAQGNTEAFF.

This chain uses TRBV2 with TRBJ2-7; TRBD1 agrees at 7 bases. The CDR3 has 13 amino acids. V shed 4 bases and J 9 bases; nucleotides not matched to a gene: 9. From germline, CDR1 is SNHLY and CDR2 FYNNEI. The CDR3, as DNA: TGTGCCAGCAGTGTTGTCCGCTCAGGGGGGCAGTACTTC. It translates to CASSVVRSGGQYF.

The genes are TRBV20-1 and TRBJ1-5, with a possible D match to TRBD1 (6 bases). Germline lookup yields CDR1 DFQATT and CDR2 SNEGSKA (reference sequence). V was clipped by 3 bases and J by 2 bases, with 14 bases between them. There are 15 residues in the CDR3. CDR3 in amino acids: CSASYTGRGNQPQHF. The CDR3 DNA is TGCAGTGCTAGTTATACAGGGCGGGGCAATCAGCCCCAGCATTTT.

This clone has a single count. The chain recombines TRBV7-3 with TRBJ2-2; 16 nucleotides align to TRBD2. The V and J ends lost 5 bases and 5 bases, in that order; junction bases with no gene match: 8. The CDR3 extends over 18 amino acids. Germline V gives CDR1 SGHTA, CDR2 FQGTGA. CDR3 sequence: CASSPGLAGGSITGELFF. CDR3 nucleotide sequence: TGTGCCAGCAGCCCGGGACTAGCGGGAGGGAGTATTACCGGGGAGCTGTTTTTT.

This chain joins TRBV18 and TRBJ2-7; maybe TRBD1 (6 bases). Between the trimmed V and J ends, which lost 3 bases and 2 bases, there was a span of 14 bases. CDR1 KGHSH and CDR2 LQKENI come from the germline V gene. The CDR3 length is 15 residues. The CDR3, as DNA: TGTGCCAGCTCACCTTTACAGGGTACAGCCTACGAGCAGTACTTC. Its protein is CASSPLQGTAYEQYF.

The chain uses TRBV7-8 and TRBJ2-4; 16 nucleotides align to TRBD2. The CDR3 runs 19 residues. V lost 2 bases, J lost 8 bases, and 12 bases stayed unmatched. Per the germline V gene, CDR1 is SGHVS and CDR2 is FQNEAQ. The CDR3: CASSLMGLAGGPIMDIQYF. In DNA form, the CDR3 reads TGTGCCAGCAGCTTAATGGGACTAGCGGGAGGGCCGATTATGGACATTCAGTACTTC. Complete variable domain (other parts from reference TRBV7-8 and TRBJ2-4): GAGVSQSPRYKVAKRGQDVALRCDPISGHVSLFWYQQALGQGPEFLTYFQNEAQLDKSGLPSDRFFAERPEGSVSTLKIQRTQQEDSAVYLCASSLMGLAGGPIMDIQYFGAGTRLSVL.

Only one count was recorded for this clone. The J gene is TRBJ2-7, the V gene TRBV30, with 7 bases matching TRBD1. V was clipped by 4 bases and J by 3 bases; unmatched bases: 9. The CDR3 covers 14 residues. The germline CDR1 and CDR2 sequences are GTSNPN and SVGIG (reference sequence). CDR3 nucleotide sequence: TGTGCCTGGACGGGTAGGGGGCGAGTCTACGAGCAGTACTTC. This sequence encodes CAWTGRGRVYEQYF.

This chain links TRBV6-5 with TRBJ1-6; 7 bases line up with TRBD1. After removal of 4 bases from V and 4 bases from J, the junction contained 1 base not matched to a gene. Germline CDR1 is MNHEY and CDR2 is SVGAGI. The CDR3 spans 14 residues. This CDR3 is CASSSQGYNSPLHF. CDR3 DNA: TGTGCCAGCAGTTCACAGGGGTATAATTCACCCCTCCACTTT.

The CDR3 spells CASSQLHGGELFF. CDR3 in DNA: TGTGCCAGCAGCCAACTGCACGGCGGGGAGCTGTTTTTT. V and J are TRBV3-1 (or the pseudogene TRBV3-2) and TRBJ2-2; no firm D call. The germline V gene encodes CDR1 LGHDT and CDR2 YNNKEL (reference sequence). The CDR3 has 13 residues. V was shortened by 2 bases and J by 7 bases, with 8 bases between the two germline ends.

The chain uses TRBV30 and TRBJ1-3; D call uncertain. The CDR3 extends over 12 amino acids. CDR1 is GTSNPN, CDR2 SVGIG, per germline (reference sequence). The V and J ends lost 1 base and 4 bases respectively, with 5 bases between them. CDR3 region: CAWSGGGNTIYF. DNA of the CDR3: TGTGCCTGGAGTGGAGGCGGAAACACCATATATTTT.

In this sample, this clone turned up once. This rearrangement joins TRBV6-2 or TRBV6-3 to TRBJ1-5, with D maybe TRBD1 (6 bases). CDR1 and CDR2 from the germline V gene are MNHEY and SVGEGT. The CDR3 runs 15 residues. V lost 6 bases to trimming and J lost 11 bases, with 23 bases between them. DNA for the CDR3: TGTGCCAGCAGCCGGGGACACTCCTGGAGCGGGACCCAGCATTTT. Its protein is CASSRGHSWSGTQHF.

The V gene is TRBV28, the J gene TRBJ1-1; D gene unclear. The CDR3 consists of 14 residues. Germline lookup yields CDR1 MDHEN and CDR2 SYDVKM. Trimming took 2 bases from V and 10 from J, leaving 17 bases between them. This CDR3 is CASSLPQGLAGAFF. For the CDR3, the DNA is TGTGCCAGCAGTTTACCCCAAGGACTTGCAGGAGCTTTCTTT.

The chain couples TRBV29-1 to TRBJ1-1; 9 bases are shared with TRBD1. CDR1 SQVTM and CDR2 ANQGSEA come from the germline V gene. Trimming cost V 7 bases and J 4 bases; bases outside gene matches: 7. The length of the CDR3 is 13 residues. The CDR3 region has the DNA TGCAGCGCAACAGGGGGCTTGGGCACTGAAGCTTTCTTT. It is translated as CSATGGLGTEAFF.

This sequence joins TRBV28 and TRBJ2-5; 7 positions match TRBD1. V lost 4 bases, J lost 0 bases, and 2 bases stayed unmatched. CDR3 length: 14 residues. Germline assignment: CDR1 MDHEN and CDR2 SYDVKM. The DNA of the CDR3 is TGTGCCAGCAGTTCGGACAGGTACCAAGAGACCCAGTACTTC. This translates into CASSSDRYQETQYF. Full variable domain (outside the CDR3, taken from reference TRBV28 and TRBJ2-5): DVKVTQSSRYLVKRTGEKVFLECVQDMDHENMFWYRQDPGLGLRLIYFSYDVKMKEKGDIPEGYSVSREKKERFSLILESASTNQTSMYLCASSSDRYQETQYFGPGTRLLVL.

The chain is built from TRBV19 and TRBJ2-1, with 8 bases that match TRBD2. V dropped 7 bases and J dropped 1; count of bases not matched to a gene: 6. Looked up from germline, CDR1 is LNHDA and CDR2 is SQIVND (reference sequence). The CDR3 is 15 amino acids. The CDR3 reads CASKLAGRSYNEQFF. In DNA form, the CDR3 reads TGTGCCAGTAAATTAGCGGGAAGGTCCTACAATGAGCAGTTCTTC.

The chain has TRBV18 and TRBJ2-2, with TRBD1 identical over 7 bases. This CDR3 has 16 amino acids. With V trimmed by 1 base and J by 5 bases, 7 bases remained unmatched. Germline V gene sequence: CDR1 KGHSH, CDR2 LQKENI. The DNA of the CDR3 is TGTGCCAGCTCACCACTGAAAGGGGGCGATACCGGGGAGCTGTTTTTT. Translation: CASSPLKGGDTGELFF.

J is TRBJ2-3 and V is TRBV7-3; TRBD2 is a possible D gene (6 bases). This CDR3 has 15 amino acids. With 2 bases removed from V and 2 bases from J, the gap between germline ends came to 11 bases. CDR1 and CDR2 (germline): SGHTA, FQGTGA. Here the CDR3 reads CASSLEGLSTDTQYF. The CDR3 DNA sequence: TGTGCCAGCAGCTTAGAGGGACTGTCCACAGATACGCAGTATTTT.

The table lists this clone with a few counts. The rearrangement links TRBV5-1 to TRBJ2-7, with 8 bases that match TRBD1. Germline V gene lookup returns CDR1 SGHRS and CDR2 YFSETQ. The CDR3 extends over 14 amino acids. Germline trimming cut 4 bases from V and 4 bases from J; bases unmatched to any gene: 7. Here the CDR3 DNA reads TGCGCCAGCAGCCGAGGACAGGGCAGGTACGAGCAGTACTTC. This translates into CASSRGQGRYEQYF.

The J gene is TRBJ2-7, the V gene TRBV5-1; D is perhaps TRBD2 (7 bases). CDR1 and CDR2 (germline): SGHRS, YFSETQ. CDR3 size: 15 residues. Trimming shortened V by 3 bases and J by 0 bases, and 13 bases separated the two germline ends. In DNA, the CDR3 is TGCGCCAGCAGCTATGGGGGGGCGAACTCCTACGAGCAGTACTTC. Translation gives CASSYGGANSYEQYF.

This chain links TRBV5-1 with TRBJ2-1, with D unresolved. Deletions cut 0 bases from V and 0 bases from J, with 7 bases between. The germline V gene encodes CDR1 SGHRS and CDR2 YFSETQ. CDR3 size: 15 residues. CDR3 amino acids: CASSLDRSSYNEQFF. CDR3 DNA sequence: TGCGCCAGCAGCTTGGACAGAAGCTCCTACAATGAGCAGTTCTTC.

The J gene is TRBJ2-5, the V gene TRBV6-5; 9 bases are a match to TRBD1. The CDR3 has 13 residues. The ends lost 6 bases at V and 8 bases at J; junction bases unmatched: 7. Germline V gene data show CDR1 as MNHEY and CDR2 as SVGAGI. This CDR3 is CASRQGAPETQYF. Here the CDR3 DNA reads TGTGCCAGCAGACAGGGGGCCCCCGAAACCCAGTACTTC.

The chain is built from TRBV9 and TRBJ1-5; D call uncertain. Deletions cut 0 bases from V and 0 bases from J, with 7 bases between. The CDR3 sequence is 15 residues long. The germline gives CDR1 SGDLS, CDR2 YYNGEE. The CDR3 DNA is TGTGCCAGCAGCGTAGACAGCGGTAGCAATCAGCCCCAGCATTTT. Its protein product is CASSVDSGSNQPQHF. The variable domain in full, completed from reference TRBV9 and TRBJ1-5, reads DSGVTQTPKHLITATGQRVTLRCSPRSGDLSVYWYQQSLDQGLQFLIQYYNGEERAKGNILERFSAQQFPDLHSELNLSSLELGDSALYFCASSVDSGSNQPQHFGDGTRLSIL.

This clone has a single count. This sequence joins TRBV9 and TRBJ1-3; possibly TRBD1 for D (5 bases). CDR1 is SGDLS, CDR2 YYNGEE, per germline. The CDR3 has 15 residues. Trimming shortened V by 4 bases and J by 4 bases, and 15 bases separated the two germline ends. CDR3 DNA sequence: TGTGCCAGCAGCCCAAGATCCAGGGCAGGAAACACCATATATTTT. Its protein is CASSPRSRAGNTIYF. Combining the CDR3 with reference TRBV9 and TRBJ1-3 gives the whole variable domain DSGVTQTPKHLITATGQRVTLRCSPRSGDLSVYWYQQSLDQGLQFLIQYYNGEERAKGNILERFSAQQFPDLHSELNLSSLELGDSALYFCASSPRSRAGNTIYFGEGSWLTVV.

In its sample, this clone was seen a few times. The chain couples TRBV2 to TRBJ1-1; the match to TRBD1 covers 9 bases. CDR3 length: 14 residues. Looked up from germline, CDR1 is SNHLY and CDR2 is FYNNEI. J gave up 4 bases and V 4 bases, and 4 bases lay outside the gene matches. The CDR3 protein is CASSGRDRVTEAFF. In DNA, the CDR3 is TGTGCCAGCAGTGGCCGGGACAGGGTCACTGAAGCTTTCTTT.

The gene calls are TRBV10-3 and TRBJ2-7; D remains unclear. Germline V gene sequence: CDR1 ENHRY, CDR2 SYGVKD. CDR3 size: 12 residues. Trimming removed 6 bases at V and 3 bases at J, with 9 bases between. CDR3 sequence (DNA): TGTGCCATCAGGTCGCTAGGCTACGAGCAGTACTTC. Amino acid sequence: CAIRSLGYEQYF.

This chain links TRBV7-9 with TRBJ2-3; TRBD2 agrees at 7 bases. With 6 bases clipped from V and 5 bases from J, the junction kept 14 bases outside the gene matches. The CDR3 is made up of 16 amino acids. Germline CDR1 is SEHNR and CDR2 is FQNEAQ (reference sequence). The CDR3 coding sequence is TGTGCCAGCAGTTACAACCCGGGACTAAATGTAGATACGCAGTATTTT. This encodes CASSYNPGLNVDTQYF.

The chain has TRBV6-2 or TRBV6-3 and TRBJ1-1, with D possibly being TRBD1 (6 bases). Germline V gene data show CDR1 as MNHEY and CDR2 as SVGEGT. This CDR3 spans 13 amino acids. V lost 6 bases to trimming and J lost 7 bases, with 15 bases between them. CDR3 region: CASSSGHMIEAFF. CDR3 in DNA: TGTGCCAGCAGCTCGGGACACATGATTGAAGCTTTCTTT.

The table lists this clone with many counts. The chain couples TRBV7-2 to TRBJ2-7; 7 bases agree with TRBD2. With 5 bases clipped from V and 3 bases from J, the junction kept 10 bases outside the gene matches. The CDR3 runs to 15 residues. Looked up from germline, CDR1 is SGHTA and CDR2 is FQGNSA. Here the CDR3 reads CASSPAGGSGYEQYF. In nucleotides, the CDR3 is TGTGCCAGCAGCCCGGCGGGCGGGAGTGGCTACGAGCAGTACTTC. The entire variable domain, with the rest obtained from reference TRBV7-2 and TRBJ2-7, is as follows: GAGVSQSPSNKVTEKGKDVELRCDPISGHTALYWYRQSLGQGLEFLIYFQGNSAPDKSGLPSDRFSAERTGGSVSTLTIQRTQQEDSAVYLCASSPAGGSGYEQYFGPGTRLTVT.

The rearrangement uses TRBV28 and TRBJ2-1, with TRBD2 identical over 10 bases. The CDR3 length is 15 residues. The V gene's germline CDR1 is MDHEN and CDR2 SYDVKM. V was clipped by 5 bases and J by 5 bases; unmatched bases: 6. CDR3 coding DNA: TGTGCCAGCAGTGTTAGCGGGAGGTCTAACAATGAGCAGTTCTTC. Its protein product is CASSVSGRSNNEQFF.